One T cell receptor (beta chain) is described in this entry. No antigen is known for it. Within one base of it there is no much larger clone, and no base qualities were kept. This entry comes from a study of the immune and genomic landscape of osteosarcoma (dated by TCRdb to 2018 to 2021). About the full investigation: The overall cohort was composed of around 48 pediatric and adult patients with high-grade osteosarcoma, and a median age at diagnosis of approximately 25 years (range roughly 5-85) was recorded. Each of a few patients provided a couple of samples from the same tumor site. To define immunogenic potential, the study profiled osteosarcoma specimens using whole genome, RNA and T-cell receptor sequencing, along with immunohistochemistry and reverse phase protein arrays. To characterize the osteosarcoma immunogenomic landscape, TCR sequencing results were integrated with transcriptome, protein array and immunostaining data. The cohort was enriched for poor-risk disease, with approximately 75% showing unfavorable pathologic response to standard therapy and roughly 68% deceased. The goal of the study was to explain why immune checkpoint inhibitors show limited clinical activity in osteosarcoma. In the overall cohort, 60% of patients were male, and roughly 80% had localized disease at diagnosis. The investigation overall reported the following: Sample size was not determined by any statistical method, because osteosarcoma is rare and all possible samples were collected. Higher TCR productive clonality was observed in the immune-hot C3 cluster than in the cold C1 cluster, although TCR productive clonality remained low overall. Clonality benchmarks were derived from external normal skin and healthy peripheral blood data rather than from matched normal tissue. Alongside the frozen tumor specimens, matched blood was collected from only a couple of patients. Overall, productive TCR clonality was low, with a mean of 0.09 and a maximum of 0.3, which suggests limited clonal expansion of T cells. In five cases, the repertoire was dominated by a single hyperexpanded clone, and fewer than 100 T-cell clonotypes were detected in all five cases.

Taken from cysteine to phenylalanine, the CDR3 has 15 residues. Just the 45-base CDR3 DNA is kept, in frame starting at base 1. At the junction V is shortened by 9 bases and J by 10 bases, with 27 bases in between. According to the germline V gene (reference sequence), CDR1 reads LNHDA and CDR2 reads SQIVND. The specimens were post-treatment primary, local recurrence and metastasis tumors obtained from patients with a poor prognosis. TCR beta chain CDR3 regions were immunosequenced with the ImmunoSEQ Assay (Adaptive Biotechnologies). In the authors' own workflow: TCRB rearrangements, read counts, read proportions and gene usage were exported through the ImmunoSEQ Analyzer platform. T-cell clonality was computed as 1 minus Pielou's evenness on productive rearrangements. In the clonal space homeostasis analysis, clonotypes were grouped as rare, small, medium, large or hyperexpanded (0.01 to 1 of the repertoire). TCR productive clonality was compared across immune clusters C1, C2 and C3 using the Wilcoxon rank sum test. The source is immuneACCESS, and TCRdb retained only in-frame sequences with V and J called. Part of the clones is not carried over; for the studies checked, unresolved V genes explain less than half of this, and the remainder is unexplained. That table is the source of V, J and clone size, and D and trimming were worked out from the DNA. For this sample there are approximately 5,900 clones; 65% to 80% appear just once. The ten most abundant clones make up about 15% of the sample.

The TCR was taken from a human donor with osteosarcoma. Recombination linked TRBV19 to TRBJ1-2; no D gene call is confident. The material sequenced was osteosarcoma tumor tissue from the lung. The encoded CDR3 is CASSLMGGSGAPYTF. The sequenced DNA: TGTGCCAGCTCGCTCATGGGTGGGTCCGGAGCCCCCTACACCTTC.